Each of the 9 T cell receptor beta chains below was sequenced from the same sample in a study of tumor and adjacent non-tumor tissue in lung cancer. TCRbeta libraries were built with three rounds of nested PCR, modified from ARM-PCR. One entry per CDR3 protein results from TCRdb running MiXCR on the multiplex PCR reads. Of roughly 48,000 distinct CDR3 sequences listed, roughly two thirds are singletons. This sample's RNA came from whole unsorted tissue. More than 3 cm separated this lung sample from the edge of the tumor. Sequencing was performed on distant non-tumor lung tissue. These receptors were collected from an older woman with non-small cell lung cancer.

With respect to this clonotype: This may be a read error, as it is one base from a much larger clone. V usage is TRBV6-2 or TRBV6-3 and J usage is TRBJ2-1; D is unclear. The CDR3 sequence is 13 residues long. Germline assignment: CDR1 MNHEY and CDR2 SVGEGT. As DNA, the CDR3 is TGTGCCAGCAGTTACTCTCTCAACGGTGAGCAGTCCTTC. This encodes CASSYSLNGEQSF.

A remark on this clonotype: The CDR3 carries no conserved terminal phenylalanine or tryptophan, so it likely arises from a read error. V is TRBV13 and J is TRBJ2-7; 8 positions match TRBD2. The V gene's germline CDR1 is PRHDT and CDR2 FYEKMQ (reference sequence). V shed 5 bases and J 3 bases; nucleotides not matched to a gene: 6. This CDR3 contains 14 residues. CDR3 sequence: CASSTREGGYEQYI. Written as DNA, the CDR3 is TGTGCCAGCAGCACTCGGGAGGGAGGCTACGAGCAGTACATC.

Of note for this clonotype: This may be a read error, as it is one base from a much larger clone. The chain combines TRBV14 with TRBJ1-1; maybe TRBD1 (6 bases). CDR3 length: 15 amino acids. CDR1 and CDR2 from the germline V gene are SGHDN and FVKESK. The CDR3 spells CTSNQTGSWITEAFF. Here the CDR3 DNA reads TGTACCAGCAACCAAACAGGGTCCTGGATCACTGAAGCTTTCTTT.

This clonotype was counted only a few times. Since a much larger clone is just one base distant, this may be a read error. Lacking the conserved final phenylalanine or tryptophan, this CDR3 likely reflects a read error. V usage is TRBV6-5 and J usage is TRBJ1-2, with TRBD1 as a possible D gene (6 bases). CDR1 and CDR2 from the germline V gene are MNHEY and SVGAGI. The CDR3 contains 13 residues. V lost 8 bases and J lost 7, with 17 bases in between. CDR3 DNA sequence: TGTGCCAGCCTCAAGGGAGGGGGAGTTGGCTACACCTTA. It is translated as CASLKGGGVGYTL.

A word on this clonotype: Compared with germline, one end of the junction differs, possibly owing to a read error. V usage is TRBV6-5 and J usage is TRBJ2-1; no definite D call. This CDR3 has 13 residues. Germline CDR1 reads MNHEY; CDR2 reads SVGAGI. CDR3 nucleotide sequence: TGTACCAGCAGCCGCCATAATAACAATGAGCAGTCCTTC. Translating gives CTSSRHNNNEQSF.

Comment on this clonotype: The junction departs from germline at one end; a sequencing error may be responsible. The chain combines TRBV5-1 with TRBJ2-3; 8 nucleotides align to TRBD1. The V gene's germline CDR1 is SGHRS and CDR2 YFSETQ. This CDR3 is built from 14 residues. The DNA of the CDR3 is TGCGCCAGCAGCAAGGACAGGGCGACAGATACTCAGTATTTT. Translation: CASSKDRATDTQYF.

About this clonotype itself: The junction and the germline gene differ at one end; a read error may be behind it. V gene TRBV11-1 combines with J gene TRBJ2-2, with D perhaps TRBD2 (6 bases). The CDR3 is made up of 17 amino acids. Germline values: CDR1 SGHAT, CDR2 FQDESV (reference sequence). CDR3 sequence (DNA): TGTGTCAGCAGCTTAGCGCTCGGGGGTTCGCACACCGGGAAGCTGTTTTTT. This gives the protein CVSSLALGGSHTGKLFF.

As to this clonotype: Since the CDR3 does not end with the conserved phenylalanine or tryptophan, this likely comes from a read error. The chain has TRBV6-1 and TRBJ1-5, with unresolved D. This CDR3 is 15 amino acids long. Germline loops: CDR1 MNHNS, CDR2 SASEGT. Deletions cut 1 base from V and 9 bases from J, with 16 bases between. The CDR3 nucleotides are TGTGCCAGCAGTGAAGGGATCCTAGGGAGTCGGCCCCAGCATTTA. Its translation is CASSEGILGSRPQHL.

This chain joins TRBV12-5 and TRBJ1-1, with 11 bases identical to TRBD1. The CDR3 loop spans 20 amino acids. CDR1 LGHNT and CDR2 FRNRAP come from the germline V gene. As DNA, the CDR3 is TGTGGTAATGCCATGACCAGGATTGGACAGGGGGCCGAGTTGAACACTGAAGCTTTCTTT. This translates into CGNAMTRIGQGAELNTEAFF.